This TCR beta chain was obtained from a study of blood T cell repertoires in COVID-19. CDR1 SGHRS and CDR2 YFSETQ come from the germline V gene. The CDR3 is 14 amino acids. Trimming took 2 bases from V and 1 from J, leaving 9 bases between them. Sequencing used immunoSEQ multiplex PCR; TCRdb keeps in-frame clones, though not all of them. The table lists roughly 330,000 clones, 80% to 90% of them singletons, with less than 11% in the top ten. This chain uses TRBV5-1 with TRBJ1-1; weak D call: TRBD1 (5 bases). This TCR was recovered from a woman aged 18-29 years who had recovered from COVID-19. Sequencing input: PBMCs or T cells enriched from blood (not recorded which). The CDR3 region is CASSLPQGNTEAFF. CDR3 nucleotide sequence: TGCGCCAGCAGCTTACCCCAGGGGAACACTGAAGCTTTCTTT.